The T cell receptor beta chain described here comes from a study of cytomegalovirus exposure and HLA in healthy donors. About this clone itself: Its specificity is unknown.

The study's findings and limits: Associated with HLA alleles at 0.05 false discovery rate in a later analysis were over 15,000 TCR beta sequences. Common viral pathogens (according to a later analysis) appeared linked to several of the most significant clusters.

Primers: 60 Vbeta forward and 13 Jbeta reverse. The protocol was immunoSEQ multiplex PCR, while the TCRdb copy is restricted to in-frame clones and leaves out a portion. In the table there are some 180,000 clones, around 85% of which are singletons. V lost 0 bases to trimming and J lost 4 bases; unmatched junction nucleotides: 5. CDR1 SGHDT and CDR2 YYEEEE come from the germline V gene. This CDR3 is built from 15 residues. Sequences were obtained from PBMCs. The gene calls are TRBV5-6 and TRBJ2-7, with 9 bases fitting TRBD2. This TCR came from a woman aged 45-60 years in good health and CMV-seronegative. The CDR3 protein is CASSLGAGGLYEQYF. The CDR3 nucleotides read TGTGCCAGCAGCTTGGGGGCGGGAGGGTTGTACGAGCAGTACTTC.